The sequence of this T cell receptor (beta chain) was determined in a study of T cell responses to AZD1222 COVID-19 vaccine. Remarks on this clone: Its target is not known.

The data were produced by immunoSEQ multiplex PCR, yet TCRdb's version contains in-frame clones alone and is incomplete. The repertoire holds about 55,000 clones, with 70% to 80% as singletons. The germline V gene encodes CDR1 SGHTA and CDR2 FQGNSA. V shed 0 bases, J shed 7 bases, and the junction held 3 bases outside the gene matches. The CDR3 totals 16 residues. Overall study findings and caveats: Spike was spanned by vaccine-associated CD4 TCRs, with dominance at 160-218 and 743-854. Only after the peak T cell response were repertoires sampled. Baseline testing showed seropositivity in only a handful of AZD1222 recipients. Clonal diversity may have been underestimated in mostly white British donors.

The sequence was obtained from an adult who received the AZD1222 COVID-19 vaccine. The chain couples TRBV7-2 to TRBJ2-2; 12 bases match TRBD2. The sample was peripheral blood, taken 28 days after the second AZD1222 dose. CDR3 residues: CASSLAASGRVGELFF. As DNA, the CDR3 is TGTGCCAGCAGCTTAGCGGCTAGCGGGAGGGTCGGGGAGCTGTTTTTT. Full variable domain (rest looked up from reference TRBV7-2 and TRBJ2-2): GAGVSQSPSNKVTEKGKDVELRCDPISGHTALYWYRQSLGQGLEFLIYFQGNSAPDKSGLPSDRFSAERTGGSVSTLTIQRTQQEDSAVYLCASSLAASGRVGELFFGEGSRLTVL.